This T cell receptor (beta chain) was captured in a study of cytomegalovirus exposure and HLA in healthy donors. Study conclusions and caveats: Overall, approximately 150 TCR beta chains were annotated as cytomegalovirus-associated.

The trim removed 3 bases at V and 4 bases at J, leaving 8 bases unmatched. Germline V CDR1 and CDR2: SNHLY, FYNNEI. The CDR3 covers 16 residues. Comments on this clone: Its antigen remains unknown.

A multiplex PCR was run with 60 Vbeta primers and 13 Jbeta primers. The repertoire was sequenced with immunoSEQ multiplex PCR; TCRdb's copy has only in-frame clones and lacks some. The sample includes about 140,000 clones, approximately 65% of them seen just once. The chain employs TRBV2 and TRBJ2-3, with 9 bases fitting TRBD2. The sequencing input was PBMCs. This TCR derives from a woman in her sixties or seventies in good health and CMV-seronegative. CDR3 amino acids: CASSERLAGFADTQYF. The CDR3 DNA sequence: TGTGCCAGCAGTGAGCGCCTAGCGGGGTTCGCAGATACGCAGTATTTT.